These T cell receptor beta chains were read from a single sample in a study of shared clonotypes between healthy human individuals. Sequencing used immunoSEQ multiplex PCR; TCRdb keeps in-frame clones, though not all of them. The table has about 480,000 clones, roughly 79% seen once. Sequenced input: PBMCs. The receptors were gathered from a woman aged 40 to 50 in good health. Some clones in this sample may be carry-over from other donors' samples. The CDR3 runs from the conserved cysteine through the conserved F or W. A D gene is named only where the DNA matches it firmly. Not every row has a clone size; where given, it reads once, few, many or a size class.

j_gene	abundance	v_gene	d_gene	CDR3aa	CDR3nt
TRBJ2-3	-	TRBV7-6	-	CASSLVARNTDTQYF	TGTGCCAGCAGCTTAGTAGCCCGGAACACAGATACGCAGTATTTT
TRBJ2-1	-	TRBV5-1	TRBD1	CASSLEGRGSGNEQFF	TGCGCCAGCAGCTTGGAGGGCAGGGGGTCGGGCAATGAGCAGTTCTTC
TRBJ2-5	-	TRBV5-4	TRBD2	CASSPWTAGEETQYF	TGTGCCAGCAGCCCCTGGACAGCGGGAGAGGAGACCCAGTACTTC
TRBJ1-1	-	TRBV10-3	-	CATSRSPNTEAFF	TGTGCCACCTCGAGATCTCCGAACACTGAAGCTTTCTTT
TRBJ1-3	-	TRBV6-6	-	CASSPRTVSSGNTIYF	TGTGCCAGCAGTCCGCGGACTGTTAGTTCGGGAAACACCATATATTTT
TRBJ2-7	-	TRBV11-2	-	CASSLRPASEQYF	TGTGCCAGCAGCTTACGTCCCGCTAGTGAGCAGTACTTC
TRBJ2-1	-	TRBV5-1	-	CASSPQTTRFNNEQFF	TGCGCCAGCAGCCCTCAAACTACACGCTTTAACAATGAGCAGTTCTTC
TRBJ2-2	-	TRBV10-3	-	CAISETQVKTGGELFF	TGTGCCATCAGTGAGACCCAGGTTAAGACCGGCGGGGAGCTGTTTTTT
TRBJ2-7	-	TRBV2	TRBD1	CARGTGEVYEQYF	TGTGCCAGAGGGACAGGGGAAGTTTACGAGCAGTACTTC
TRBJ2-3	-	TRBV19	-	CASSSTYQGLGTDTQYF	TGTGCCAGTAGTAGCACATACCAGGGGTTAGGCACAGATACGCAGTATTTT
TRBJ1-2	-	TRBV4-1	TRBD1	CASSRHLGGGEGYGYTF	TGCGCCAGCAGCCGCCACCTGGGAGGGGGCGAGGGTTATGGCTACACCTTC
TRBJ2-3	-	TRBV2	-	CATRAGAINTDTQYF	TGTGCCACCCGTGCAGGGGCGATTAACACAGATACGCAGTATTTT
TRBJ2-7	-	TRBV11-2	-	CASSLIRGPSSYEQYF	TGTGCCAGCAGCTTAATACGCGGGCCGAGCTCCTACGAGCAGTACTTC
TRBJ1-2	-	TRBV7-2	-	CASSSEGGNFYGYTF	TGTGCCAGCAGCTCTGAGGGGGGGAACTTCTATGGCTACACCTTC
TRBJ2-5	-	TRBV19	-	CASSAPRLGQETQYF	TGTGCCAGTAGTGCCCCTCGGCTGGGGCAAGAGACCCAGTACTTC
TRBJ1-1	few	TRBV5-4	-	CASSSGLWGTEAFF	TGTGCCAGCAGCTCAGGACTGTGGGGAACTGAAGCTTTCTTT
TRBJ1-1	few	TRBV7-8	-	CASSSLVAGNTEAFF	TGTGCCAGCAGCTCACTGGTAGCGGGGAACACTGAAGCTTTCTTT
TRBJ2-5	-	TRBV29-1	TRBD2	CSVEGVREGGVQWAQYF	TGCAGCGTTGAAGGAGTGAGGGAGGGCGGGGTACAATGGGCCCAGTACTTC
TRBJ2-7	-	TRBV7-2	-	CASSLAGQGYEQYF	TGTGCCAGCAGCTTAGCGGGACAAGGGTACGAGCAGTACTTC
TRBJ2-2	-	TRBV15	-	CASSLTRLDRANTGELFF	TGTGCCTCCTCATTAACTAGACTCGATAGAGCGAACACCGGGGAGCTGTTTTTT
TRBJ2-5	few	TRBV18	TRBD2	CASSGTSGETQYF	TGTGCCAGCTCTGGGACTAGCGGGGAGACCCAGTACTTC
TRBJ2-2	-	TRBV9	TRBD2	CASSPQRERVGELFF	TGTGCCAGCAGCCCCCAGCGGGAGAGGGTCGGGGAGCTGTTTTTT
TRBJ2-1	many	TRBV19	-	CASSVASEVYNEQFF	TGTGCCAGTAGTGTCGCTAGCGAAGTCTACAATGAGCAGTTCTTC
TRBJ2-7	-	TRBV29-1	-	CSVEAPGYREQYF	TGCAGCGTTGAGGCCCCCGGTTACCGTGAGCAGTACTTC
TRBJ2-7	-	TRBV7-9	-	CASSLDRDEQYF	TGTGCCAGCAGCTTAGACAGGGACGAGCAGTACTTC
TRBJ1-3	-	TRBV4-1	-	CASSQDPIQVYSGNTIYF	TGCGCCAGCAGCCAGGATCCTATACAGGTCTACTCTGGAAACACCATATATTTT
TRBJ1-1	-	TRBV6-4	TRBD1	CASSAQGQGATEAFF	TGTGCCAGCAGCGCCCAAGGACAGGGGGCTACTGAAGCTTTCTTT
TRBJ1-1	-	TRBV2	-	CASSEEGWTEAFF	TGTGCCAGCAGTGAAGAGGGGTGGACTGAAGCTTTCTTT
TRBJ2-2	-	TRBV5-1	-	CASSPVPGGSTGELFF	TGCGCCAGCAGCCCTGTTCCCGGGGGTTCCACCGGGGAGCTGTTTTTT
TRBJ1-5	few	TRBV7-6	-	CASSLYENQPQHF	TGTGCCAGCAGCTTGTACGAGAATCAGCCCCAGCATTTT
TRBJ2-5	few	TRBV2	-	CASSEGTPRETQYF	TGTGCCAGCAGTGAAGGGACCCCGCGGGAGACCCAGTACTTC
TRBJ1-2	-	TRBV7-9	-	CASSFRGGNYGYTF	TGTGCCAGCAGCTTCCGGGGTGGAAACTATGGCTACACCTTC
TRBJ2-7	-	TRBV18	TRBD1	CASSPRDRETYEQYF	TGTGCCAGCTCACCTCGGGACAGGGAAACCTACGAGCAGTACTTC
TRBJ2-6	-	TRBV6-5	-	CASSRDSGANVLTF	TGTGCCAGCAGCCGGGACTCTGGGGCCAACGTCCTGACTTTC
TRBJ2-3	-	TRBV13	-	CASSSRGLRSSTDTQYF	TGTGCCAGCAGCTCGAGAGGACTTCGCTCTAGCACAGATACGCAGTATTTT
TRBJ1-6	-	TRBV5-1	TRBD1	CASSQTGLDNSPLHF	TGCGCCAGCAGCCAGACAGGGCTGGATAATTCACCCCTCCACTTT
TRBJ1-2	-	TRBV18	-	CASSLSGRNYGYTF	TGTGCCAGCTCACTCAGCGGACGGAACTATGGCTACACCTTC
TRBJ1-1	-	TRBV11-2	-	CASSLGRLGQGNTEAFF	TGTGCCAGCAGCTTAGGGCGCTTAGGGCAGGGGAACACTGAAGCTTTCTTT
TRBJ1-2	few	TRBV29-1	-	CSVEEGHGYTF	TGCAGCGTTGAAGAGGGGCATGGCTACACCTTC
TRBJ1-1	-	TRBV19	TRBD1	CASSMGRQGGTEAFF	TGTGCCAGTAGTATGGGTCGACAGGGAGGAACTGAAGCTTTCTTT
TRBJ2-4	many	TRBV7-2	TRBD2	CASSRLAGETNIQYF	TGTGCCAGCAGCCGACTAGCGGGAGAAACAAACATTCAGTACTTC
TRBJ2-7	-	TRBV2	-	CASAASFHEQYF	TGTGCCAGCGCGGCTAGTTTCCACGAGCAGTACTTC
TRBJ1-4	few	TRBV30	TRBD1	CAWSVRQGEAKLFF	TGTGCCTGGAGTGTACGACAGGGGGAGGCAAAACTGTTTTTT
TRBJ2-7	-	TRBV4-3	TRBD2	CASSQEAASGYEQYF	TGCGCCAGCAGCCAAGAAGCTGCTAGCGGTTACGAGCAGTACTTC
TRBJ2-7	-	TRBV6-5	-	CASSYLAEGVGEQYF	TGTGCCAGCAGTTATCTAGCGGAGGGGGTCGGCGAGCAGTACTTC
TRBJ2-7	-	TRBV15	-	CATSRGSRAGSYEQYF	TGTGCCACCAGCAGAGGATCCAGGGCGGGCAGCTACGAGCAGTACTTC
TRBJ2-5	-	TRBV9	-	CASSLRTGPGETQYF	TGTGCCAGCAGCTTGCGGACCGGACCGGGAGAGACCCAGTACTTC
TRBJ2-7	-	TRBV4-3	TRBD2	CASSPGTSSEQYF	TGCGCCAGCAGCCCGGGGACTAGCAGTGAGCAGTACTTC
TRBJ2-5	-	TRBV11-2	-	CASSSGGPPFEETQYF	TGTGCCAGCAGCTCCGGAGGGCCGCCTTTTGAGGAGACCCAGTACTTC
TRBJ2-2	once	TRBV29-1	-	CSVDLGSGELFF	TGCAGCGTTGATTTGGGCTCCGGGGAGCTGTTTTTT
TRBJ2-7	-	TRBV5-4	-	CASSLQGGSYEQYF	TGTGCCAGCAGCTTACAAGGGGGTTCCTACGAGCAGTACTTC
TRBJ1-2	-	TRBV5-1	-	CASSHGPDYGYTF	TGCGCCAGCAGCCATGGACCCGACTATGGCTACACCTTC
TRBJ2-5	few	TRBV5-3	-	CASGRTETQYF	TGTGCCAGTGGAAGGACGGAGACCCAGTACTTC
TRBJ1-1	-	TRBV19	-	CASSRVGTEAFF	TGTGCCAGTAGTAGGGTAGGCACTGAAGCTTTCTTT
TRBJ2-1	-	TRBV2	TRBD2	CASSPGLAGPYNEQFF	TGTGCCAGCAGTCCGGGACTAGCGGGGCCATACAATGAGCAGTTCTTC
TRBJ2-3	-	TRBV7-8	-	CASSLSLLDTQYF	TGTGCCAGCAGCTTATCTCTCTTAGATACGCAGTATTTT
TRBJ2-1	-	TRBV5-1	-	CASSLGPYNEQFF	TGCGCCAGCAGCTTGGGTCCATACAATGAGCAGTTCTTC
TRBJ2-1	-	TRBV19	-	CASSMRQGGSYNEQFF	TGTGCCAGTAGTATGAGGCAGGGAGGATCCTACAATGAGCAGTTCTTC
TRBJ2-3	-	TRBV9	-	CASSVGPTGTDTQYF	TGTGCCAGCAGCGTAGGTCCGACGGGCACAGATACGCAGTATTTT
TRBJ2-3	-	TRBV5-1	-	CASSLEGALTDTQYF	TGCGCCAGCAGCTTGGAGGGTGCCCTCACAGATACGCAGTATTTT